The rows below give T cell receptor beta chains drawn from one sample of a study of control samples from healthy donors and cancer patients. Assay: immunoSEQ multiplex PCR; the TCRdb copy retains only in-frame clones and omits some. The sample records 110,000 to 150,000 clones, 89% being singletons. Sequenced material: blood. The receptor source for this set is a man between 25 and 39 years old in good health. Both conserved end residues are part of each CDR3. A D gene is named only where the DNA matches it firmly. Clone size is stated in some rows and not others, as once, few, many or a class when expanded.

J gene | V gene | D gene | clone size | CDR3 protein | CDR3 DNA
TRBJ2-7 | TRBV15 | . | . | CATSRVAIPEQYF | TGTGCCACCAGCAGAGTAGCGATCCCCGAGCAGTACTTC
TRBJ2-7 | TRBV3-1/TRBV3-2 | . | . | CASSQGETSYEQYF | TGTGCCAGCAGCCAAGGGGAGACTAGCTACGAGCAGTACTTC
TRBJ2-3 | TRBV6-4 | TRBD2 | many | CASSDSTSGGADTQYF | TGTGCCAGCAGTGACTCGACTAGCGGGGGGGCAGATACGCAGTATTTT
TRBJ1-2 | TRBV30 | . | . | CATWGYYGYTF | TGTGCCACGTGGGGGTATTATGGCTACACCTTC
TRBJ1-2 | TRBV6-5 | . | . | CASSYSVGFSGYGYTF | TGTGCCAGCAGTTACTCCGTCGGTTTCAGTGGCTATGGCTACACCTTC
TRBJ1-1 | TRBV6-2/TRBV6-3 | . | once | CASSYGQGFTEAFF | TGTGCCAGCAGTTACGGGCAGGGATTCACTGAAGCTTTCTTT
TRBJ2-3 | TRBV5-1 | . | . | CASSLGLVPDTQYF | TGCGCCAGCAGCTTGGGGCTAGTCCCGGATACGCAGTATTTT
TRBJ2-7 | TRBV6-2/TRBV6-3 | . | . | CASIPGGARYEQYF | TGTGCCAGCATCCCTGGGGGGGCGCGGTACGAGCAGTACTTC
TRBJ2-2 | TRBV3-1/TRBV3-2 | . | . | CASSQDRELHGELFF | TGTGCCAGCAGCCAAGACAGGGAATTGCACGGGGAGCTGTTTTTT
TRBJ2-3 | TRBV10-3 | TRBD1 | . | CAIRGQGADTQYF | TGTGCCATCAGAGGACAGGGTGCAGATACGCAGTATTTT
TRBJ1-1 | TRBV5-1 | . | . | CASSLGGAADTEAFF | TGCGCCAGCAGCTTGGGGGGGGCCGCAGACACTGAAGCTTTCTTT